These 22 T cell receptor beta chains were sequenced from one sample in a study of blood T cells in healthy people across ages. The authors ran a second PCR of about 7 to 11 cycles using a sample-barcoded 5' primer and a J-beta primer mix. MiXCR was run by TCRdb on the 5' RACE reads, yielding one entry per CDR3 protein. The sample has about 940,000 distinct CDR3 sequences; approximately 49% are singletons. Sequenced input: blood. The receptors here all came from a man younger than 45 in good health.

The genes are TRBV5-1 and TRBJ1-6, with TRBD1 matching 8 bases. The germline gives CDR1 SGHRS, CDR2 YFSETQ. This CDR3 has 16 residues. Germline trimming cut 3 bases from V and 8 bases from J; bases unmatched to any gene: 10. The CDR3 DNA sequence: TGCGCCAGCAGCTCCCCACCGGGACAGGCGCATTCACCCCTCCACTTT. It is translated as CASSSPPGQAHSPLHF.

The V and J genes are TRBV20-1 and TRBJ2-1; either TRBD1 or TRBD2 may supply D (5 bases each). Germline loops: CDR1 DFQATT, CDR2 SNEGSKA (reference sequence). The V end was cut by 2 bases, the J end by 10 bases, with 18 bases between. This CDR3 region has 14 residues. DNA of the CDR3: TGCAGTGCTAGAAGTTTGGGGGTAGTCAAGGAGCAGTTCTTC. This translates into CSARSLGVVKEQFF.

Written as DNA, the CDR3 is TGTGCCAGTCCTGACTCTTACACCGGGGAGCTGTTTTTT. Protein product: CASPDSYTGELFF. This sequence joins TRBV6-1 and TRBJ2-2; D is ambiguous. Germline CDR1 MNHNS, CDR2 SASEGT. This CDR3 spans 13 amino acids. V lost 9 bases, J lost 3 bases, and 11 bases lay in between.

The V call is TRBV12-3 or TRBV12-4, the J call TRBJ1-1; TRBD1 matches at 10 bases. The CDR3 has 14 residues. The junction had 7 bases not matched to a gene; V was cut back by 6 bases and J by 6 bases. Written as DNA, the CDR3 is TGTGCCAGCAGAGCGACAGGGGGCAACGCTGAAGCTTTCTTT. Translation: CASRATGGNAEAFF.

The chain recombines TRBV4-2 with TRBJ2-1, with 11 bases that match TRBD2. Germline V gene data show CDR1 as LGHNA and CDR2 as YNFKEQ. With V trimmed by 1 base and J by 8 bases, 7 bases remained unmatched. This CDR3 contains 16 residues. This CDR3 is CASSQVVAGGPHEQFF. The CDR3 nucleotides are TGTGCCAGCAGCCAAGTCGTAGCGGGGGGGCCCCATGAGCAGTTCTTC.

The rearrangement joins TRBV10-3 to TRBJ2-7; the match to TRBD1 covers 9 bases. This CDR3 spans 15 amino acids. The V gene's germline CDR1 is ENHRY and CDR2 SYGVKD. V was pared by 0 bases and J by 0 bases, with 0 bases of the junction left unmatched. The CDR3 is CAISESTGGSYEQYF. The CDR3 DNA reads TGTGCCATCAGTGAGTCGACAGGGGGCTCCTACGAGCAGTACTTC.

J is TRBJ2-1 and V is TRBV28, with D possibly being TRBD1 or TRBD2 (5 bases each). Germline CDR1 MDHEN, CDR2 SYDVKM. The CDR3 covers 14 residues. V dropped 5 bases and J dropped 8 bases, with 16 bases sitting between them. CDR3 amino acids: CASSPNPGQHEQFF. CDR3 coding DNA: TGTGCCAGCAGTCCGAACCCGGGGCAGCATGAGCAGTTCTTC.

This clonotype turned up a few times. The chain combines TRBV12-3 or TRBV12-4 with TRBJ2-7; TRBD1 agrees at 10 bases. The CDR3 covers 14 residues. J lost 4 bases, V lost 3 bases, and 3 bases had no gene match. Here the CDR3 reads CASSFWTGGYEQYF. The DNA of the CDR3 is TGTGCCAGCAGTTTTTGGACAGGGGGATACGAGCAGTACTTC.

J is TRBJ1-5 and V is TRBV7-2, with 9 bases lining up with TRBD1. The ends lost 1 base at V and 7 bases at J; junction bases unmatched: 5. CDR1 is SGHTA and CDR2 is FQGNSA in the germline V gene. CDR3 length: 15 amino acids. The CDR3 loop reads CASSLDRGLGQPQHF. The CDR3 coding sequence is TGTGCCAGCAGCTTAGACAGGGGGCTAGGACAGCCCCAGCATTTT. Combining the CDR3 with reference TRBV7-2 and TRBJ1-5 gives the whole variable domain GAGVSQSPSNKVTEKGKDVELRCDPISGHTALYWYRQSLGQGLEFLIYFQGNSAPDKSGLPSDRFSAERTGGSVSTLTIQRTQQEDSAVYLCASSLDRGLGQPQHFGDGTRLSIL.

Here the CDR3 DNA reads TGTGCCAGCAGTTACAGTCAGGGGGTGGTCGGGGAGCTGTTTTTT. Translation gives CASSYSQGVVGELFF. V gene TRBV6-6 combines with J gene TRBJ2-2; 7 positions agree with TRBD1. CDR3 length: 15 residues. Losses at the gene ends were 2 bases for V and 7 bases for J; bases not matched to a gene: 7. The germline CDR1 and CDR2 sequences are MNHNY and SVGAGI (reference sequence).

The chain is built from TRBV2 and TRBJ2-7, with 11 nucleotides matching TRBD2. J gave up 7 bases and V 5 bases, and 10 bases lay outside the gene matches. Germline V CDR1 and CDR2: SNHLY, FYNNEI. The CDR3 extends over 15 amino acids. The CDR3 nucleotides read TGTGCCAGCAGTCCCACTAGCGGGGGATACAATGAGCAGTACTTC. Translation gives CASSPTSGGYNEQYF.

This chain connects TRBV25-1 to TRBJ1-6; 10 positions match TRBD1. Trimming cost V 8 bases and J 4 bases; bases outside gene matches: 2. This CDR3 contains 14 residues. The germline gives CDR1 MGHDK, CDR2 SYGVNS. In DNA, the CDR3 is TGTGCCAGCCGGGGACAGGGGTATAATTCACCCCTCCACTTT. Its translation is CASRGQGYNSPLHF.

There are a few counts of this clonotype. This rearrangement joins TRBV12-3 or TRBV12-4 to TRBJ1-1, with D tentatively TRBD1 (5 bases). V lost 7 bases and J 6 bases, leaving 15 bases between the germline ends. This CDR3 contains 13 residues. For the CDR3, the DNA is TGTGCCAGCATCACCCCCGGGGGGGCTGAAGCTTTCTTT. Its protein is CASITPGGAEAFF.

This clonotype occurred a few times. This rearrangement joins TRBV3-1 to TRBJ2-7; 10 positions agree with TRBD2. Losses at the gene ends were 1 base for V and 2 bases for J; bases not matched to a gene: 5. CDR3 length: 16 residues. Germline CDR1 reads LGHDT; CDR2 reads YNNKEL (reference sequence). CDR3 coding DNA: TGTGCCAGCAGCCAAGGTCTAACTAGCGGGACCTACGAGCAGTACTTC. Translated, it gives CASSQGLTSGTYEQYF.

CDR3 sequence reads: CASSFRGTRRSNQPQHF. The CDR3 nucleotides are TGTGCCAGCAGTTTCAGGGGGACAAGGCGAAGCAATCAGCCCCAGCATTTT. The chain links TRBV28 to TRBJ1-5; the match to TRBD1 covers 7 bases. J lost 1 base, V lost 3 bases, and 9 bases had no gene match. There are 17 residues in the CDR3. Per the germline V gene, CDR1 is MDHEN and CDR2 is SYDVKM.

V is TRBV18 and J is TRBJ2-5, with 8 positions matching TRBD1. The J call may be wrong; the DNA end is better matched by TRBJ2-7. The germline V gene has CDR1 KGHSH and CDR2 LQKENI. The CDR3 totals 14 residues. This CDR3 is CASSPSTGVREQYF. The DNA for the CDR3 is TGTGCCAGCTCACCTTCGACAGGGGTCCGCGAGCAGTACTTC.

The rearrangement joins TRBV29-1 to TRBJ2-7; 7 nucleotides line up with TRBD2. Trimming at V came to 4 bases and at J to 3 bases, leaving 6 bases not matched to a gene. This CDR3 has 13 residues. Germline-derived CDR1 and CDR2 are SQVTM and ANQGSEA. CDR3 residues: CSVGRAGYYEQYF. CDR3 coding DNA: TGCAGCGTTGGCCGAGCGGGATACTACGAGCAGTACTTC.

In its sample, this clonotype was seen a few times. The V call is TRBV3-1, the J call TRBJ2-4, with a tentative D call TRBD1 (5 bases). Deletions cut 5 bases from V and 13 bases from J, with 15 bases between. CDR1 is LGHDT, CDR2 YNNKEL, per germline (reference sequence). The CDR3 covers 12 residues. In DNA form, the CDR3 reads TGTGCCAGCAGCTTTAGGGGCGGAAAGCAGTACTTC. Translated: CASSFRGGKQYF.

This clonotype showed up many times. This rearrangement joins TRBV9 to TRBJ2-1; 11 bases are shared with TRBD2. Looked up from germline, CDR1 is SGDLS and CDR2 is YYNGEE. V shed 3 bases, J shed 4 bases, and the junction held 6 bases outside the gene matches. The length of the CDR3 is 16 residues. The CDR3 DNA is TGTGCCAGCAGCGCAACCTGGACTAGCGGGTACAATGAGCAGTTCTTC. The encoded protein is CASSATWTSGYNEQFF.

This clonotype was observed once. The rearrangement links TRBV7-2 to TRBJ1-1; the D gene is possibly TRBD1 (5 bases). CDR3 length equals 14 residues. Looked up from germline, CDR1 is SGHTA and CDR2 is FQGNSA. V was trimmed by 3 bases and J by 4 bases, leaving 12 bases between them. For the CDR3, the DNA is TGTGCCAGCAGCTTTGCCACGGGGACCACTGAAGCTTTCTTT. As protein: CASSFATGTTEAFF.

The chain combines TRBV4-1 with TRBJ1-1; 7 bases are a match to TRBD1. V was pared by 0 bases and J by 1 base, with 14 bases of the junction left unmatched. Germline CDR1 reads MGHRA; CDR2 reads YSYEKL. The CDR3 is 19 amino acids. DNA of the CDR3: TGCGCCAGCAGCCAAGACCCCTCGGACAGGTGGGGTGAGAACACTGAAGCTTTCTTT. The encoded protein is CASSQDPSDRWGENTEAFF.

The chain recombines TRBV7-9 with TRBJ1-1, with a weak D call TRBD1 (6 bases). The CDR3 extends over 14 amino acids. V dropped 5 bases and J dropped 2 bases, with 12 bases sitting between them. Looked up from germline, CDR1 is SEHNR and CDR2 is FQNEAQ (reference sequence). DNA of the CDR3: TGTGCCAGCAGCCACGCGGGACATAACACTGAAGCTTTCTTT. It codes for CASSHAGHNTEAFF.